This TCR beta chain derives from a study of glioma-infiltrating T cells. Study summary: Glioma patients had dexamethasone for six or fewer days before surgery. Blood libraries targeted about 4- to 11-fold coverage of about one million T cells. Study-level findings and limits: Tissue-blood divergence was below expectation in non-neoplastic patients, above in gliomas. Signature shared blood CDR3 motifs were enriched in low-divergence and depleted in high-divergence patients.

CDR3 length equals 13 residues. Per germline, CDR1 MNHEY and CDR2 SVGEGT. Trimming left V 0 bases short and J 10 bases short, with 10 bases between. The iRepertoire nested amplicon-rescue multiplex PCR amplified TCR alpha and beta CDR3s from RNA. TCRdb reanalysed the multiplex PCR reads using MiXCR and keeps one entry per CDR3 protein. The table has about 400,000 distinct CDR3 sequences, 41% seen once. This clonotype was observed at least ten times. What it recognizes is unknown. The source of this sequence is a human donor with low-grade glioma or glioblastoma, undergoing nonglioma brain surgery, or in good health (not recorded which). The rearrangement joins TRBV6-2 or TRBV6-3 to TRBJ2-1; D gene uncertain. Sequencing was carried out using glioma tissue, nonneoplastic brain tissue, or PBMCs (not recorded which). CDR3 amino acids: CASSYSGLPEQFF. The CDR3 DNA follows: TGTGCCAGCAGTTACTCAGGGCTACCCGAGCAGTTCTTC.